This T cell receptor (beta chain) was recovered during a study of shared clonotypes between healthy human individuals. About the research overall: Each donor contributed plates that comprised three CD4 naive, three CD4 memory, two CD8 naive and one CD8 memory.

CD45RO-negative cells were positively selected for CCR7, leaving out terminally differentiated effector memory CD45RA+ cells. Worth noting for this clone: Antigen: not known.

Assay: immunoSEQ multiplex PCR; the TCRdb copy retains only in-frame clones and omits some. The table records around 650,000 clones, 96% of them present only once. CDR3 length: 14 residues. The V and J ends lost 0 bases and 8 bases respectively, with 14 bases between them. The germline gives CDR1 SGHNT, CDR2 YYREEE (reference sequence). Study-wide findings and caveats: Researchers found naive subsets generally carried larger estimated richness than memory subsets. Incomplete sequencing of sorted subsets was indicated by rarefaction despite large depth. It was observed that 5% to 6.5% of naive CD4 clonotypes were shared across a few donors.

This chain connects TRBV5-4 to TRBJ1-2, with a weak D call TRBD1 (6 bases). The clonotype was recovered from a woman in her twenties or thirties in good health. Sequencing input: naive CD8+ T cells sorted from blood. The CDR3 protein is CASSLVSGALGYTF. The DNA of the CDR3 is TGTGCCAGCAGCTTGGTCTCAGGGGCTCTCGGCTACACCTTC.